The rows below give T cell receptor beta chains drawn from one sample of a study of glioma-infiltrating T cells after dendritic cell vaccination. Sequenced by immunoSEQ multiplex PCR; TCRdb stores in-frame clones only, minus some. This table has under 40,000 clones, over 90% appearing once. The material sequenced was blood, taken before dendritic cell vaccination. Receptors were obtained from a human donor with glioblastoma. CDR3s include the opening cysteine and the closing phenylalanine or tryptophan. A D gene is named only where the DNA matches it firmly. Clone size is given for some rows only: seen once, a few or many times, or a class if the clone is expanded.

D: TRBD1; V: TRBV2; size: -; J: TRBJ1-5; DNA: TGTGCCAGCAGAGCCGGGACAGCTACAAATCAGCCCCAGCATTTT; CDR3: CASRAGTATNQPQHF
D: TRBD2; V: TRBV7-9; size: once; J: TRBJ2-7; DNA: TGTGCCAGCAGCGCCAGGGGACTAGCGGGGCGCGAGCAGTACTTC; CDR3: CASSARGLAGREQYF
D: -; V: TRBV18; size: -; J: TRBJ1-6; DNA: TGTGCCAGCTCACCAGGGGGGGACTCACCCCTCCACTTT; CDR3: CASSPGGDSPLHF
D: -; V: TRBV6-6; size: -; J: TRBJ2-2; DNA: TGTGCCAGCAGTTACGGAGCCGGGGAGCTGTTTTTT; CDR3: CASSYGAGELFF
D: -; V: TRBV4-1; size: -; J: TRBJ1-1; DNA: TGCGCCAGCAGCCAAGATTTAAGGGGTTTAACTGAAGCTTTCTTT; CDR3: CASSQDLRGLTEAFF
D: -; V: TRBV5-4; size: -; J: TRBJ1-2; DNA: TGTGCCAGCAGCTCTTATTCGGCTAACTATGGCTACACCTTC; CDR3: CASSSYSANYGYTF
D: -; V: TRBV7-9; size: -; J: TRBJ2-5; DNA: TGTGCCAGCAGCCCCCGGACAGTAAGAACCGAGACCCAGTACTTC; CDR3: CASSPRTVRTETQYF
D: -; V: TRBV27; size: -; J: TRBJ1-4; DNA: TGTGCCAGCAGTTCGGCTACAACAACGGGTGAAAAACTGTTTTTT; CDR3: CASSSATTTGEKLFF
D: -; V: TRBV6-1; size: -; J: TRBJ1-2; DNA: TGTGCCAGCAGTGAAACTCCCGGGGGGGGCTATTATGGCTACACCTTC; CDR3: CASSETPGGGYYGYTF
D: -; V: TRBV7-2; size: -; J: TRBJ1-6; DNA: TGTGCCAGCAGCGTGTACGTGACTGACTATAATTCCCCCCTCCACTTT; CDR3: CASSVYVTDYNSPLHF
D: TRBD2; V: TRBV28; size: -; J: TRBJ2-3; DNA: TGTGCCAGCACAACTAGCGGGGCCTACACAGATACGCAGTATTTT; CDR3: CASTTSGAYTDTQYF
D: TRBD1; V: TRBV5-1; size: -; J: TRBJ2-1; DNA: TGCGCCAGCAGCCCCCCGGACAGGGCGAAGCAGTTCTTC; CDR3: CASSPPDRAKQFF
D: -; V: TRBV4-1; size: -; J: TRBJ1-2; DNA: TGCGCCAGCAGCCAAGATATCAGACGTCCTAGTGGTGGCTACACCTTC; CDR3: CASSQDIRRPSGGYTF
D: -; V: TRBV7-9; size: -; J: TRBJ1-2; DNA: TGTGCCAGCAGCTTTCTCGGGTACGGCTACACCTTC; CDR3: CASSFLGYGYTF
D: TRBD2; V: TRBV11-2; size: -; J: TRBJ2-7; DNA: TGTGCCAGCAGCCGTCTAGCGGATAGCTCCTACGAGCAGTACTTC; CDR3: CASSRLADSSYEQYF
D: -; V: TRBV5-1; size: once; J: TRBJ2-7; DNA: TGCGCCAGCAGCTTGGAAGGTCAGGGCTCCTACGAGCAGTACTTC; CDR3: CASSLEGQGSYEQYF
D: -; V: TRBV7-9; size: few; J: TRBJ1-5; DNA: TGTGCCAGCAGCTTATCCGGAGGTAATCAGCCCCAGCATTTT; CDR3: CASSLSGGNQPQHF
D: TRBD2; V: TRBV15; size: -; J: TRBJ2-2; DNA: TGTGCCACCAGCAGACCAGCGGGGGGGCGCGACGGGGAGCTGTTTTTT; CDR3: CATSRPAGGRDGELFF
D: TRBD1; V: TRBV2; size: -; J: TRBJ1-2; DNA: TGTGCCAGCAGCGCTAGGACAGGGCGAAACGGCTACACCTTC; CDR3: CASSARTGRNGYTF
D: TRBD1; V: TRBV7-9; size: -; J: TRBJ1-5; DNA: TGTGCCAGCAGCCGGACAGGGTCGGAACAGCCCCAGCATTTT; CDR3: CASSRTGSEQPQHF
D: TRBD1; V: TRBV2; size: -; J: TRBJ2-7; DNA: TGTGCCAGCAGAAGGGACAGGGCGTCCGGCGAGCAGTACTTC; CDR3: CASRRDRASGEQYF
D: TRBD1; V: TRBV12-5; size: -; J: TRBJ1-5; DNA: TGTGCTAGTGGTTTGGTCCTACTCGGGACAGGGGGCGAGCAGCATCAGCCCCAGCATTTT; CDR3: CASGLVLLGTGGEQHQPQHF
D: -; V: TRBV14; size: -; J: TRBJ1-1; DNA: TGTGCCAGCAGCCAAGTTCAGGCGAACACTGAAGCTTTCTTT; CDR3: CASSQVQANTEAFF
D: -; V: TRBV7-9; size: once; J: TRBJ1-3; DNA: TGTGCCAGCAGCTTATTATCTGGGCTCGGAAACACCATATATTTT; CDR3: CASSLLSGLGNTIYF
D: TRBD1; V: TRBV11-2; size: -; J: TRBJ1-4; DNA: TGTGCCAGCAGCAACAGACAGGGAGGTGGTGAAAAACTGTTTTTT; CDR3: CASSNRQGGGEKLFF
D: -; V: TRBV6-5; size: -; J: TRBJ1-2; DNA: TGTGCCAGCAGTAAGGGGTTTTATGGCTACACCTTC; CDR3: CASSKGFYGYTF
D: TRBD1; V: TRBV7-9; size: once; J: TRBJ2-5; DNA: TGTGCCAGCAGCCATTGGGACAGGGCAGAAGAGACCCAGTACTTC; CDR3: CASSHWDRAEETQYF
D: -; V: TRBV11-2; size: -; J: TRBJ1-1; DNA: TGTGCCAGCAGCTTGGGAGTGTATGAAGCTTTCTTT; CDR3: CASSLGVYEAFF
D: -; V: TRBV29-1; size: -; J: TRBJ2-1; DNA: TGCAGCGTTGAAGCCTTAAGAGACGGGTCCTCGGGTGAGCAGTTCTTC; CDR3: CSVEALRDGSSGEQFF
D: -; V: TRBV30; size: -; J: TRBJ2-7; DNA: TGTGCCTGGAGTCCATCGCCAAGTCGGGACTACGAGCAGTACTTC; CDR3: CAWSPSPSRDYEQYF
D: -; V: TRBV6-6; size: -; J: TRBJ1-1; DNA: TGTGCCAGCAGTTATCCCGCGGGGAACACTGAAGCTTTCTTT; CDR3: CASSYPAGNTEAFF
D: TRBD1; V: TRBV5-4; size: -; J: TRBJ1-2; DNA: TGTGCCAGCAGCGGACGACAGGGTGGTGATGGCTACACCTTC; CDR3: CASSGRQGGDGYTF
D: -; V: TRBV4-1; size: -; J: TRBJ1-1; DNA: TGCGCCAGCAGCCAATGGGCCGCAGGGTGGGACACTGAAGCTTTCTTT; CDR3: CASSQWAAGWDTEAFF
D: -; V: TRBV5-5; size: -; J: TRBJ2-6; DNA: TGTGCCAGCAGCTCCCGACAAGTCTGGCTACTTTCGGGGGCCAACGTCCTGACTTTC; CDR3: CASSSRQVWLLSGANVLTF
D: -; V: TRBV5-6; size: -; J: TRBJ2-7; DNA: TGTGCCAGCAGCTTCGACAGGAACAACCTCAACGAGCAGTACTTC; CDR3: CASSFDRNNLNEQYF
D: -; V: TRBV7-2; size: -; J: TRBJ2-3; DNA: TGTGCCAGCAGCGCCCCCGGGACTTCTACGCAGTATTTT; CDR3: CASSAPGTSTQYF
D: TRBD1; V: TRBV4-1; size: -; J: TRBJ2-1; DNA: TGCGCCAGCAGCCACGACAGGGATCGGGATGAGCAGTTCTTC; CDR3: CASSHDRDRDEQFF
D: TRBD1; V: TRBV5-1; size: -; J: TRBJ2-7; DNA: TGCGCCAGCAGCTCCGGGACAGGGGGCCTCGAGCAGTACTTC; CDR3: CASSSGTGGLEQYF
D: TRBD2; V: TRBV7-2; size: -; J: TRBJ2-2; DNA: TGTGCCAGCAGCTTAATGAATAGCGGGGGGGCCGGGGAGCTGTTTTTT; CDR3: CASSLMNSGGAGELFF
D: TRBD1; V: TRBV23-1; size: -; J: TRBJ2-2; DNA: TGCGCCAGCAGTCAATCATCTCCTGACCGACAGGGGGCCCCGAGGACCGGGGAGCTGTTTTTT; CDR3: CASSQSSPDRQGAPRTGELFF
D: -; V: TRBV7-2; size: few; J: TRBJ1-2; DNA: TGTGCCAGCAGCACACTCTCGAGGCGGGGTCGAAGTGGCTACACCTTC; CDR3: CASSTLSRRGRSGYTF
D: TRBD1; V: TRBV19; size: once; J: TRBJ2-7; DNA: TGTGCCAGTAGTATAGGGACAGGGCCTTACGAGCAGTACTTC; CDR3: CASSIGTGPYEQYF
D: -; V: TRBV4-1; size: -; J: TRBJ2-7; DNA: TGCGCCAGCAGCCAAGGGACACAGGCTACCTACGAGCAGTACTTC; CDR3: CASSQGTQATYEQYF
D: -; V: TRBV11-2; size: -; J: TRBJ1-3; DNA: TGTGCCAGCAGCTCGGTCGTTTCTGGAAACACCATATATTTT; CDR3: CASSSVVSGNTIYF
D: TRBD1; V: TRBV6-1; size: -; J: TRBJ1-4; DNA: TGTGCCGGCACACGAGACGGGACAGGGTGGGAAAAACTGTTTTTT; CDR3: CAGTRDGTGWEKLFF
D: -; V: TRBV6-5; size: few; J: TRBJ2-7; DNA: TGTGCCAGCAGTTACCCGGCAGCGTCACTCTACGAGCAGTACTTC; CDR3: CASSYPAASLYEQYF
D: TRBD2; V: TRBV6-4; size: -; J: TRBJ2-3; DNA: TGTGCCAGCAGCGTGACCGGACTAGTCGGAGATACGCAGTATTTT; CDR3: CASSVTGLVGDTQYF
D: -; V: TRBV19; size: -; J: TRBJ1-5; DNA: TGTGCCAGTAGTATAGATCCCCAGAATATTTATCAGCCCCAGCATTTT; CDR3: CASSIDPQNIYQPQHF
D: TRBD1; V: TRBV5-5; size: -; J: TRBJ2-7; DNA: TGTGCCAGCAGCTTGGGGCAGGGGGACTACGAGCAGTACTTC; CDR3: CASSLGQGDYEQYF
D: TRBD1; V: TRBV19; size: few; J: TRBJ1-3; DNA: TGTGCCAGCAGGGACAGGGCTGGAAACACCATATATTTT; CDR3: CASRDRAGNTIYF
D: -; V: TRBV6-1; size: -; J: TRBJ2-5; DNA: TGTGCCAGCACCCCTAGGAGACAGGTCCAAGAGACCCAGTACTTC; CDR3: CASTPRRQVQETQYF
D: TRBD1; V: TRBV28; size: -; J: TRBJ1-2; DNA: TGTGCCAGCAGTTTACCTGGACAGGGTTCCATCTACACCTTC; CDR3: CASSLPGQGSIYTF
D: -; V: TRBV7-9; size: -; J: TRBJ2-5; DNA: TGTGCCAGCAGCTTAGTACGCGTAGAGACCCAGTACTTC; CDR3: CASSLVRVETQYF
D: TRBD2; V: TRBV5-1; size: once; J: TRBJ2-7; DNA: TGCGCCACCTCTTCTAGCGGGGGGGCCCACGAGCAGTACTTC; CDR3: CATSSSGGAHEQYF
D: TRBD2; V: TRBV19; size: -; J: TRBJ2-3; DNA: TGTGCCAGTAGTATAGCTAGCGGGGGAGATACTAGCACAGATACGCAGTATTTT; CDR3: CASSIASGGDTSTDTQYF
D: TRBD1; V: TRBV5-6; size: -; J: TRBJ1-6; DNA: TGTGCCAGCAGGTTAAACGGGAACCGGGACAGCGATTCACCCCTCCACTTT; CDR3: CASRLNGNRDSDSPLHF